This entry is about one TCR beta chain. The specificity of this receptor is unknown. Per-nucleotide qualities are absent, and no much larger clonotype sits a single base away. The data were obtained in a study of OX40 agonist ivuxolimab in advanced cancers. With regard to the full study: Ivuxolimab was a fully human IgG2 agonistic monoclonal antibody targeting the costimulatory receptor OX40 (CD134). Intravenous ivuxolimab was administered to patients every 2 weeks at six dose levels: 0.01, 0.1, 0.3, 1.5, 3 and 10 mg/kg. Among the approximately 50 dose-escalation patients, around 20 had hepatocellular carcinoma, roughly 15 melanoma, 9 renal cell carcinoma and 9 head and neck cancer. In the dose-escalation cohort, 82.7% of patients were male, and the mean age was around 60 years, with a range of 23 to 79. Patients were allowed to have had prior anti-PD-1, anti-PD-L1 or anti-CTLA-4 therapy, and 40% to 45% of the dose-escalation patients had been treated with checkpoint inhibitors. Partial responses occurred in three dose-escalation patients, of whom one had hepatocellular carcinoma and two had cutaneous melanoma. Peripheral TCRbeta sequencing aimed to test whether ivuxolimab altered TCR sequence diversity and caused clonal T-cell expansion. The paper covers the monotherapy dose-escalation part of the phase I ivuxolimab trial, which included N ≈ 54 patients.

Patients with a history of autoimmune disease or receiving systemic immunosuppression were excluded from the trial. In every dose cohort, peripheral blood was drawn for TCR sequencing at baseline, cycle 4 day 1, and cycle 7 day 1. The samples were taken from a phase I, first-in-human, multicenter, open-label dose-escalation trial of ivuxolimab. Adults with locally advanced or metastatic head and neck squamous cell, hepatocellular, melanoma or renal cell carcinoma were enrolled in the trial. Before TCR sequencing, CD4+ T cells and CD8+ T cells from peripheral blood were sorted into separate populations. Including cysteine and phenylalanine, the CDR3 has 14 amino acids. The read is trimmed to its CDR3 DNA, 42 bases read in frame from base 1. CDR1 MDHEN and CDR2 SYDVKM were looked up in the germline V gene. V is pared back by 4 bases and J by 4 bases, with 11 bases lying between the germline termini.

Overall study outcomes, separate from this receptor: The antigen specificity of the clonally expanded peripheral T cells was not determined. Partial responders in the 0.1-3.0 mg/kg groups had among the lowest normalized peripheral clonal expansion, especially among CD8+ T cells. On average, CD8+ T cells showed more expanded clones than CD4+ T cells after ivuxolimab. Low levels of normalized T-cell clonal expansion were also seen in some patients who did not respond. At doses of 0.1 to 3.0 mg/kg, clonal expansion of both CD4+ and CD8+ blood T cells was observed from baseline to week 6.

Genomic DNA was isolated from the sorted cells so that the TCRbeta CDR3 region could be sequenced. The immunoSEQ Assay was used to sequence the TCRbeta CDR3 regions. TCRdb retrieved this table from immuneACCESS and kept in-frame rearrangements only. Not all clones are present; in checked studies, unresolved V genes account for under half, and no reason is known for the remainder. In this sample the table shows some 68,000 clones, around 89% of which occur a single time. Of the sample, more than 10% is held by the ten largest clones. The sequencing used CD4+ or CD8+ T cells sorted from blood, collected in a trial of the OX40 agonist ivuxolimab. The TCR comes from an adult with an advanced solid tumor such as melanoma, head and neck, liver or kidney cancer. The rearrangement combines TRBV28 with TRBJ1-5; no D segment can be confidently identified. In nucleotide form, the sequence is TGTGCCAGCAGTTCCCCGAGGGCAAATCAGCCCCAGCATTTT. The encoded protein is CASSSPRANQPQHF.